These 27 T cell receptor beta chains share one sample of origin, sequenced in a study of OX40 agonist ivuxolimab in advanced cancers. Profiling relied on immunoSEQ multiplex PCR, and the TCRdb table lists in-frame clones only, not all of them. The sample has about 22,000 clones; roughly 86% are singletons. Specimen: CD4+ or CD8+ T cells sorted from blood, collected in a trial of the OX40 agonist ivuxolimab. The receptors originated from an adult with an advanced solid tumor such as melanoma, head and neck, liver or kidney cancer.

The gene calls are TRBV6-5 and TRBJ1-2; 7 bases are a match to TRBD1. Trimming at V came to 4 bases and at J to 5 bases, leaving 4 bases not matched to a gene. CDR1 is MNHEY, CDR2 SVGAGI, per germline. This CDR3 spans 13 amino acids. The CDR3 DNA reads TGTGCCAGCAGTTGGGACAGCACTTATGGCTACACCTTC. This translates into CASSWDSTYGYTF.

This clone has only a few counts. CDR3 sequence: CASSLLVYGKEKLFF. The DNA for the CDR3 is TGTGCCAGCAGCTTGTTAGTTTACGGAAAGGAAAAACTGTTTTTT. This chain uses TRBV7-7 with TRBJ1-4; D is unclear. Trimming took 3 bases from V and 8 from J, leaving 16 bases between them. The CDR3 runs to 15 residues. CDR1 is SSHAT, CDR2 FNYEAQ, per germline (reference sequence).

The CDR3, as DNA: TGTGCCAGCGTACCCGGGCGGGGAGCGGGGGAGACCCAGTACTTC. This gives the protein CASVPGRGAGETQYF. The chain couples TRBV2 to TRBJ2-5; 7 bases match TRBD2. CDR3 length equals 15 residues. Germline trimming cut 8 bases from V and 5 bases from J; bases unmatched to any gene: 14. Germline CDR1 reads SNHLY; CDR2 reads FYNNEI.

V usage is TRBV7-9 and J usage is TRBJ1-5; D call uncertain. Trimming cost V 4 bases and J 7 bases, with 8 bases left between them. Looked up from germline, CDR1 is SEHNR and CDR2 is FQNEAQ (reference sequence). The CDR3 length is 12 residues. CDR3 nucleotides: TGTGCCAGCAGCTCCGGGGTGCAGCCCCAGCATTTT. Amino acid sequence: CASSSGVQPQHF.

This rearrangement joins TRBV4-1 to TRBJ1-5; the D is unclear. The CDR3 covers 13 residues. Germline CDR1 reads MGHRA; CDR2 reads YSYEKL. V was clipped by 0 bases and J by 4 bases, with 4 bases between them. DNA of the CDR3: TGCGCCAGCAGCCAAGATCGGAATCAGCCCCAGCATTTT. This codes for CASSQDRNQPQHF.

The V gene is TRBV7-9, the J gene TRBJ2-7; possible D gene TRBD2, 6 bases. Trimming cost V 5 bases and J 9 bases, with 17 bases left between them. The CDR3 is made up of 13 amino acids. Germline CDR1 is SEHNR and CDR2 is FQNEAQ (reference sequence). The CDR3 region is CASSPTPPSVQYF. The CDR3, as DNA: TGTGCCAGCAGCCCTACCCCCCCTAGCGTGCAGTACTTC.

The chain is built from TRBV4-1 and TRBJ1-2; D is undetermined. The germline V gene encodes CDR1 MGHRA and CDR2 YSYEKL. V was cut by 0 bases and J by 4 bases, with 18 bases left in between. The CDR3 sequence is 17 residues long. CDR3 sequence (DNA): TGCGCCAGCAGCCAAGATCAATCGGCAACATATACCTATGGCTACACCTTC. Translating it yields CASSQDQSATYTYGYTF.

V is TRBV9 and J is TRBJ2-4; D unresolved. V was shortened by 4 bases and J by 0 bases, with 8 bases between the two germline ends. Germline CDR1 and CDR2: SGDLS and YYNGEE. This CDR3 has 14 residues. This CDR3 reads CASSSQLAKNIQYF. The CDR3 DNA sequence: TGTGCCAGCAGCTCCCAGTTAGCCAAAAACATTCAGTACTTC. Variable domain in full (rest from reference TRBV9 and TRBJ2-4): DSGVTQTPKHLITATGQRVTLRCSPRSGDLSVYWYQQSLDQGLQFLIQYYNGEERAKGNILERFSAQQFPDLHSELNLSSLELGDSALYFCASSSQLAKNIQYFGAGTRLSVL.

This rearrangement joins TRBV6-5 to TRBJ1-2; D remains ambiguous. The CDR3 runs to 14 residues. Germline loops: CDR1 MNHEY, CDR2 SVGAGI. The ends were cut back, 8 bases at V and 0 bases at J, with 13 bases in the middle. The CDR3 DNA sequence: TGTGCCAGCGGCGTTAACGGGCCTAACTATGGCTACACCTTC. This codes for CASGVNGPNYGYTF.

The CDR3 DNA reads as TGTGCCAGCAGCTTGGTGGCGGGGACCTCCTACAATGAGCAGTTCTTC. Translating it yields CASSLVAGTSYNEQFF. The chain is built from TRBV5-4 and TRBJ2-1; TRBD2 might be the D (6 bases). Germline lookup yields CDR1 SGHNT and CDR2 YYREEE (reference sequence). The CDR3 runs 16 residues. With 0 bases removed from V and 0 bases from J, the gap between germline ends came to 10 bases.

V gene TRBV7-9 combines with J gene TRBJ2-7; 9 nucleotides line up with TRBD1. V lost 5 bases and J lost 2; bases outside the gene matches: 10. Germline CDR1 reads SEHNR; CDR2 reads FQNEAQ (reference sequence). The CDR3 has 16 residues. CDR3 sequence reads: CASSPWTGASPYEQYF. Written as DNA, the CDR3 is TGTGCCAGCAGCCCGTGGACAGGGGCCTCCCCCTACGAGCAGTACTTC.

This chain links TRBV21-1 with TRBJ2-7; the D call of TRBD1 is as the table states it, not checked on the DNA. TRBV21-1 is classified as a pseudogene. This CDR3 has 16 residues. CDR3 nucleotide sequence: TGTGCCAGCAGCGCTACCCCAGAGGGACACATCTACGAGCAGTACTTC. It codes for CASSATPEGHIYEQYF.

This chain joins TRBV7-9 and TRBJ2-1, with TRBD2 identical over 8 bases. The CDR3 is 16 residues long. Germline CDR1 is SEHNR and CDR2 is FQNEAQ (reference sequence). J lost 1 base, V lost 3 bases, and 5 bases had no gene match. The CDR3 nucleotides are TGTGCCAGCAGCTTCCACCGGGGGGGGTCCTACAATGAGCAGTTCTTC. Translating it yields CASSFHRGGSYNEQFF.

This rearrangement joins TRBV28 to TRBJ1-4, with 10 bases aligning to TRBD1. The CDR3 consists of 18 residues. The germline gives CDR1 MDHEN, CDR2 SYDVKM. Losses at the gene ends were 2 bases for V and 2 bases for J; bases not matched to a gene: 8. The CDR3 sequence is CASSLVGQGFVTNEKLFF. The CDR3, as DNA: TGTGCCAGCAGTTTAGTGGGACAGGGGTTTGTGACTAATGAAAAACTGTTTTTT.

In this sample, this clone turned up once. This chain connects TRBV5-6 to TRBJ1-2, with D uncertain. The CDR3 loop spans 14 amino acids. V dropped 6 bases and J dropped 4 bases, with 16 bases sitting between them. CDR1 is SGHDT and CDR2 is YYEEEE in the germline V gene. CDR3 protein: CASIGFGDVYGYTF. The CDR3 nucleotides are TGTGCCAGCATCGGGTTCGGTGACGTCTATGGCTACACCTTC. Filled out from reference TRBV5-6 and TRBJ1-2, the complete variable domain reads DAGVTQSPTHLIKTRGQQVTLRCSPKSGHDTVSWYQQALGQGPQFIFQYYEEEERQRGNFPDRFSGHQFPNYSSELNVNALLLGDSALYLCASIGFGDVYGYTFGSGTRLTVV.

This clone has just one count. The chain recombines TRBV11-3 with TRBJ2-1; 12 nucleotides align to TRBD2. Germline values: CDR1 SGHNT, CDR2 YENEEA. The trim removed 5 bases at V and 8 bases at J, leaving 13 bases unmatched. CDR3 length: 17 residues. The CDR3 region has the DNA TGTGCCAGCAGCCCCCGACTAGCGGGGGCCGACGGGTATGAGCAGTTCTTC. The encoded protein is CASSPRLAGADGYEQFF.

The chain carries TRBV4-3 and TRBJ2-3; TRBD2 matches 9 bases. This CDR3 is built from 19 residues. Germline V CDR1 and CDR2: LGHNA, YSLEER. V lost 0 bases and J lost 0; bases outside the gene matches: 10. CDR3 coding DNA: TGCGCCAGCAGCCAAGAGTATGTAGCGGGGGAGACTAGCACAGATACGCAGTATTTT. Its translation is CASSQEYVAGETSTDTQYF.

This rearrangement joins TRBV20-1 to TRBJ2-7; D gene unclear. This CDR3 spans 10 amino acids. Looked up from germline, CDR1 is DFQATT and CDR2 is SNEGSKA (reference sequence). Trimming took off 6 bases at V and 6 bases at J, with 9 bases between the two ends. In nucleotides, the CDR3 is TGCAGTGCCGCGGATGGCGAGCAGTACTTC. Its translation: CSAADGEQYF.

The rearrangement uses TRBV4-2 and TRBJ2-3; 12 positions agree with TRBD1. Germline lookup yields CDR1 LGHNA and CDR2 YNFKEQ. With 4 bases clipped from V and 6 bases from J, the junction kept 14 bases outside the gene matches. There are 18 residues in the CDR3. CDR3 sequence reads: CASSRISFRDRGLDTQYF. Written as DNA, the CDR3 is TGTGCCAGCAGCCGGATCTCGTTCCGGGACAGGGGGCTCGATACGCAGTATTTT.

This clone was seen just once. The chain carries TRBV4-1 and TRBJ2-7; 7 bases are a match to TRBD1. The J segment lost 3 bases and the V segment lost 4 bases, leaving 24 bases of the junction unmatched. The germline CDR1 and CDR2 sequences are MGHRA and YSYEKL. The CDR3 consists of 20 residues. The CDR3 sequence is CASSPNSPGQSFQGIYEQYF. CDR3 DNA sequence: TGCGCCAGCAGCCCCAACTCGCCGGGACAGTCCTTCCAAGGGATCTACGAGCAGTACTTC.

The chain recombines TRBV28 with TRBJ1-2; 10 bases map to TRBD1. From germline, CDR1 is MDHEN and CDR2 SYDVKM. This CDR3 is 15 amino acids long. Germline trimming cut 6 bases from V and 4 bases from J; bases unmatched to any gene: 8. CDR3 residues: CASRLDRGGSYGYTF. CDR3 nucleotides: TGTGCCAGCAGACTGGACAGGGGGGGTAGCTATGGCTACACCTTC.

The genes are TRBV6-5 and TRBJ1-5; D possibly corresponds to TRBD1 (6 bases). Germline V gene sequence: CDR1 MNHEY, CDR2 SVGAGI. Trimming stripped 6 bases from V and 1 base from J, with 10 bases between. This CDR3 comprises 14 residues. CDR3 protein: CASSRTGSNQPQHF. CDR3 coding DNA: TGTGCCAGCAGCCGAACAGGGAGCAATCAGCCCCAGCATTTT.

The V and J genes are TRBV19 and TRBJ2-1; D ambiguous. Between the trimmed V and J ends, which lost 1 base and 6 bases, there was a span of 10 bases. The CDR3 runs to 14 residues. In germline, CDR1 is LNHDA, CDR2 SQIVND (reference sequence). The CDR3 nucleotides are TGTGCCAGTAGTATAGTCCCCTCGGGCAATGAGCAGTTCTTC. Residues: CASSIVPSGNEQFF. The variable domain in full, with the rest retrieved from reference TRBV19 and TRBJ2-1, is DGGITQSPKYLFRKEGQNVTLSCEQNLNHDAMYWYRQDPGQGLRLIYYSQIVNDFQKGDIAEGYSVSREKKESFPLTVTSAQKNPTAFYLCASSIVPSGNEQFFGPGTRLTVL.

This clone was counted a single time. The J gene is TRBJ2-3, the V gene TRBV9; a weak D match, TRBD2 (5 bases). The V gene lost 3 bases and the J gene lost 2 bases, with 13 bases spanning the gap. The CDR3 spans 15 residues. In germline, CDR1 is SGDLS, CDR2 YYNGEE. The CDR3 region has the DNA TGTGCCAGCAGCGGATTCATGGGAGACACAGATACGCAGTATTTT. It yields the protein CASSGFMGDTDTQYF.

J is TRBJ2-1 and V is TRBV7-9; possible D gene TRBD2, 6 bases. Looked up from germline, CDR1 is SEHNR and CDR2 is FQNEAQ (reference sequence). The CDR3 totals 10 residues. The CDR3 DNA is TGTGCATATGGGGAGGTTGAGCAGTTCTTC. Its translation: CAYGEVEQFF. The full variable domain, rest sourced from reference TRBV7-9 and TRBJ2-1, is DTGVSQNPRHKITKRGQNVTFRCDPISEHNRLYWYRQTLGQGPEFLTYFQNEAQLEKSRLLSDRFSAERPKGSFSTLEIQRTEQGDSAMYLCAYGEVEQFFGPGTRLTVL.

Only a few counts were recorded for this clone. The J gene is TRBJ1-1, the V gene TRBV19; perhaps TRBD1 as D (6 bases). The CDR3 is made up of 13 amino acids. The ends were cut back, 4 bases at V and 4 bases at J, with 10 bases in the middle. Germline V gives CDR1 LNHDA, CDR2 SQIVND (reference sequence). In DNA, the CDR3 is TGTGCCAGTAGTAGGGGGCTCGGCACTGAAGCTTTCTTT. It translates to CASSRGLGTEAFF. The whole variable domain, filled in from reference TRBV19 and TRBJ1-1, reads DGGITQSPKYLFRKEGQNVTLSCEQNLNHDAMYWYRQDPGQGLRLIYYSQIVNDFQKGDIAEGYSVSREKKESFPLTVTSAQKNPTAFYLCASSRGLGTEAFFGQGTRLTVV.

This clone is a singleton in its sample. The chain has TRBV7-9 and TRBJ1-4; 7 bases fit TRBD1. Germline assignment: CDR1 SEHNR and CDR2 FQNEAQ (reference sequence). With V trimmed by 6 bases and J by 0 bases, 7 bases remained unmatched. The CDR3 has 16 residues. The CDR3 nucleotides read TGTGCCAGCAGTAGCCCAGGGACAGCAACTAATGAAAAACTGTTTTTT. It codes for CASSSPGTATNEKLFF.